This entry features one T cell receptor (beta chain) sequence. Original processing notes: Amplification from reference gene primers served as the basis for estimated nucleated cell counts. Using immunoSEQ multiplex PCR, the repertoire was profiled, and TCRdb retains in-frame clones only, with some absent. That table gives V, J and clone size, and the DNA gave D and trimming. The sample has 100,000 to 150,000 clones, over 65% seen once. This sample is drawn from a study of blood T cell repertoires in COVID-19. Study information: Sites across the United States, Italy and Spain contributed samples from acute and convalescent COVID-19. PBMCs, B-cell-depleted T cells, or T cells provided the cDNA or gDNA that made up the material.

Germline CDR1 reads SGDLS; CDR2 reads YYNGEE. The CDR3 length is 15 residues. Deletions cut 4 bases from V and 0 bases from J, with 8 bases between. The sequence was collected from a human donor with acute or convalescent COVID-19. The donor label of this sample is uncertain. Material: peripheral blood. The chain links TRBV9 to TRBJ2-6; D is uncertain. As DNA, the CDR3 is TGTGCCAGCAGCCCACGACACTCTGGGGCCAACGTCCTGACTTTC. Protein product: CASSPRHSGANVLTF.